What follows are 23 T cell receptor beta chains derived from one specimen sequenced in a study of spatial heterogeneity in lung cancer. Each CDR3 protein gets one entry after TCRdb re-called the 5' RACE reads with MiXCR. The data contain 12,000 or so distinct CDR3 sequences, 6.2% of them singletons. Documented time point: sample taken at primary tumor resection. Whole RNA obtained from tumor, nontumor lung or frozen PBMC underwent sequencing without sorting. Sample: normal lung tissue next to the tumor, taken at surgery. The receptors stem from a male donor with early-stage non-small cell lung cancer.

This clonotype was counted at least ten times. A library made for alpha chains picked up this beta chain off target, so its size means little. The gene calls are TRBV6-1 and TRBJ1-1; D remains unclear. This CDR3 comprises 13 residues. The germline V gene has CDR1 MNHNS and CDR2 SASEGT. With 8 bases removed from V and 1 base from J, the gap between germline ends came to 11 bases. CDR3 in DNA: TGTGCCAGCGCAATTAAAGGGAACACTGAAGCTTTCTTT. It specifies CASAIKGNTEAFF.

This clonotype has a handful of counts. The library was prepared for alpha chains; this beta chain is a stray read, so its frequency means little. The chain is built from TRBV7-9 and TRBJ2-6; 10 nucleotides match TRBD1. This CDR3 spans 21 amino acids. The V segment lost 2 bases and the J segment 0 bases; nucleotides outside the gene matches: 13. The germline CDR1 and CDR2 sequences are SEHNR and FQNEAQ (reference sequence). CDR3 in amino acids: CASSLTTPGQGSASGANVLTF. DNA for the CDR3: TGTGCCAGCAGCTTAACCACACCGGGACAGGGGTCCGCCTCTGGGGCCAACGTCCTGACTTTC.

Ten or more counts support this clonotype. This beta chain is a stray sequence in a library constructed for alpha chains; its clone size is not meaningful. The chain carries TRBV11-3 and TRBJ2-1; D possibly corresponds to TRBD2 (6 bases). The germline V and J ends were trimmed by 3 bases and 15 bases, with 12 bases remaining between them. Looked up from germline, CDR1 is SGHNT and CDR2 is YENEEA. CDR3 length: 11 amino acids. The CDR3 DNA reads as TGTGCCAGCAGCTTGTCGGGACTCTGGTTCTTC. Translating it yields CASSLSGLWFF. Supplemented by reference TRBV11-3 and TRBJ2-1, the full variable domain reads EAGVVQSPRYKIIEKKQPVAFWCNPISGHNTLYWYLQNLGQGPELLIRYENEEAVDDSQLPKDRFSAERLKGVDSTLKIQPAELGDSAVYLCASSLSGLWFFGPGTRLTVL.

Many counts were recorded for this clonotype. Within a library made for alpha chains, this beta chain is off target, and its count is uninformative. This chain links TRBV7-9 with TRBJ2-3; a weak D match, TRBD1 (5 bases). The V gene's germline CDR1 is SEHNR and CDR2 FQNEAQ (reference sequence). The CDR3 covers 12 residues. Trimming shortened V by 5 bases and J by 4 bases, and 7 bases separated the two germline ends. This CDR3 is CASSPQADTQYF. CDR3 nucleotides: TGTGCCAGCAGCCCACAGGCAGATACGCAGTATTTT.

This clonotype was detected ten times or more. This beta chain is an unintended read in a library built for alpha chains; its size means little. This chain joins TRBV6-5 and TRBJ1-5; D not certain. CDR1 is MNHEY and CDR2 is SVGAGI in the germline V gene. The CDR3 covers 13 residues. The germline V and J ends were trimmed by 8 bases and 5 bases, with 13 bases remaining between them. CDR3 sequence (DNA): TGTGCCAGCCGTTCGGGGTTCGATCAGCCCCAGCATTTT. It yields the protein CASRSGFDQPQHF.

With respect to this clonotype: The library was designed around alpha chains, so this beta chain is a stray read whose abundance carries little weight. The CDR3 DNA reads as TGTGCCAGCAGTTTCTCCCTAGCGGGAGGGCGGGATGAGCAGTTCTTC. Encoded protein: CASSFSLAGGRDEQFF. The V gene is TRBV12-3 or TRBV12-4, the J gene TRBJ2-1; 12 bases fit TRBD2. Trimming removed 3 bases from V and 8 bases from J; junction bases left unmatched: 8. The CDR3 spans 16 residues.

Many counts were recorded for this clonotype. This beta chain came through as a stray read in a library set up for alpha chains, and its size says little. The V and J genes are TRBV7-2 and TRBJ1-4; D possibly corresponds to TRBD1 (5 bases). V shed 5 bases and J shed 5 bases, with 12 bases lying between them. There are 14 residues in the CDR3. Germline CDR1 is SGHTA and CDR2 is FQGNSA. The CDR3 here is CASSQDSQNEKLFF. The DNA for the CDR3 is TGTGCCAGCAGCCAAGACAGTCAGAATGAAAAACTGTTTTTT.

Comments on this clonotype: This beta chain appears as a stray read in a library generated for alpha chains; its size is not informative. The chain employs TRBV12-3 or TRBV12-4 and TRBJ2-3, with D tentatively TRBD2 (6 bases). CDR3 length: 16 residues. The ends were cut back, 2 bases at V and 3 bases at J, with 15 bases in the middle. CDR3 region: CASSLSSAGGTDTQYF. The DNA for the CDR3 is TGTGCCAGCAGTTTAAGCTCGGCAGGAGGGACAGATACGCAGTATTTT.

This clonotype was seen ten or more times. Within a library made for alpha chains, this beta chain is off target, and its count is uninformative. The CDR3 reads CASSVGTGGTGELFF. The CDR3 DNA follows: TGTGCCAGCAGCGTAGGGACAGGGGGCACCGGGGAGCTGTTTTTT. The chain employs TRBV9 and TRBJ2-2; 10 bases map to TRBD1. CDR1 and CDR2 from the germline V gene are SGDLS and YYNGEE. V lost 0 bases, J lost 4 bases, and 0 bases stayed unmatched. This CDR3 contains 15 residues.

This clonotype has a handful of counts. Since it is a stray read in a library aimed at alpha chains, this beta chain has a size that is not meaningful. The rearrangement links TRBV5-1 to TRBJ2-7, with D possibly being TRBD1 or TRBD2 (6 bases each). Germline CDR1 is SGHRS and CDR2 is YFSETQ. V was cut by 4 bases and J by 5 bases, with 13 bases left in between. The CDR3 is 13 residues long. DNA for the CDR3: TGCGCCAGCAGCGAGGGGGGCAGGGACGAGCAGTACTTC. Amino acid sequence: CASSEGGRDEQYF.

This clonotype was observed a handful of times. This beta chain is an off-target read within a library intended for alpha chains, so its frequency means little. J is TRBJ2-6 and V is TRBV4-3, with D tentatively TRBD2 (6 bases). Germline V gene sequence: CDR1 LGHNA, CDR2 YSLEER. Trimming took 5 bases from V and 4 from J, leaving 12 bases between them. The CDR3 sequence is 15 residues long. This chain's CDR3 is CASSYGTPGANVLTF. In DNA, the CDR3 is TGCGCCAGCAGCTATGGGACTCCAGGGGCCAACGTCCTGACTTTC.

Many counts were recorded for this clonotype. The library was prepared for alpha chains; this beta chain is a stray read, so its frequency means little. V is TRBV24-1 and J is TRBJ1-1, with D unresolved. This CDR3 contains 12 residues. Germline values: CDR1 KGHDR, CDR2 SFDVKD. The V gene lost 3 bases and the J gene lost 8 bases, with 9 bases spanning the gap. CDR3 bases: TGTGCCACCAGTGATGGGATGCGGGAAGCTTTCTTT. Protein sequence: CATSDGMREAFF.

The sample holds many counts of this clonotype. This beta chain slipped into a library made for alpha chains as a stray read, so its size is not meaningful. The gene calls are TRBV5-1 and TRBJ2-7, with D perhaps TRBD1 (7 bases). Germline lookup yields CDR1 SGHRS and CDR2 YFSETQ. The CDR3 is made up of 14 amino acids. V was pared by 5 bases and J by 1 base, with 13 bases between. The CDR3 here is CASREQGGSYEQYF. In DNA form, the CDR3 reads TGCGCCAGCAGGGAGCAGGGGGGTTCCTACGAGCAGTACTTC. Full variable domain (remainder filled in from reference TRBV5-1 and TRBJ2-7): KAGVTQTPRYLIKTRGQQVTLSCSPISGHRSVSWYQQTPGQGLQFLFEYFSETQRNKGNFPGRFSGRQFSNSRSEMNVSTLELGDSALYLCASREQGGSYEQYFGPGTRLTVT.

At least ten counts were recorded for this clonotype. This beta chain represents an off-target read in a library built for alpha chains; its size is of limited meaning. The chain employs TRBV5-1 and TRBJ2-1, with D unresolved. The CDR3 covers 12 residues. V lost 7 bases and J lost 5, with 10 bases in between. Per the germline V gene, CDR1 is SGHRS and CDR2 is YFSETQ. CDR3 loop: CASRAPHNEQFF. The CDR3 nucleotides read TGCGCCAGCCGCGCCCCGCACAATGAGCAGTTCTTC.

This clonotype was counted only a few times. The size of this beta chain means little, since it is a stray read in a library made for alpha chains. The J gene is TRBJ2-5, the V gene TRBV5-6; possibly TRBD1 or TRBD2 for D (5 bases each). Trimming took 6 bases from V and 6 from J, leaving 18 bases between them. The CDR3 is 14 residues long. Germline V gives CDR1 SGHDT, CDR2 YYEEEE. DNA for the CDR3: TGTGCCAGCACGCCCCGGGACGGTCGGCAGACCCAGTACTTC. It encodes CASTPRDGRQTQYF.

This clonotype has ten or more counts. This beta chain was picked up by a library intended for alpha chains and is off target, so its count carries little meaning. CDR3 sequence: CASSPRTGLQPQHF. In DNA, the CDR3 is TGTGCCAGCAGCCCCCGGACAGGGTTGCAGCCCCAGCATTTT. The J gene is TRBJ1-5, the V gene TRBV5-5; 8 positions match TRBD1. Germline trimming cut 4 bases from V and 7 bases from J; bases unmatched to any gene: 7. The CDR3 covers 14 residues. The germline V gene encodes CDR1 SGHKS and CDR2 YYEKEE (reference sequence).

This clonotype was detected a few times. Since the library was made to target alpha chains, this beta chain is a stray read and its abundance is not meaningful. The V and J genes are TRBV7-8 and TRBJ2-1, with D maybe TRBD2 (7 bases). V shed 3 bases and J shed 9 bases, with 15 bases lying between them. CDR1 SGHVS and CDR2 FQNEAQ come from the germline V gene. This CDR3 region has 14 residues. The DNA of the CDR3 is TGTGCCAGCAGCTTGGGCGCTGCGGGGGCTGAGCAGTTCTTC. Its protein is CASSLGAAGAEQFF. Together with reference TRBV7-8 and TRBJ2-1, the CDR3 gives the full variable domain: GAGVSQSPRYKVAKRGQDVALRCDPISGHVSLFWYQQALGQGPEFLTYFQNEAQLDKSGLPSDRFFAERPEGSVSTLKIQRTQQEDSAVYLCASSLGAAGAEQFFGPGTRLTVL.

This clonotype showed up many times. This beta chain lies outside the target of a library built for alpha chains; its clone size means little. The chain couples TRBV7-9 to TRBJ1-3, with 7 bases that match TRBD1. Losses at the gene ends were 4 bases for V and 0 bases for J; bases not matched to a gene: 12. The germline V gene encodes CDR1 SEHNR and CDR2 FQNEAQ (reference sequence). There are 18 residues in the CDR3. The CDR3 spells CASSSSYRGRRSGNTIYF. The CDR3, as DNA: TGTGCCAGCAGCTCTAGCTACAGGGGCCGCCGCTCTGGAAACACCATATATTTT.

This clonotype was seen only a few times. For a library built for alpha chains, this beta chain is a stray read; little rests on its size. The V gene is TRBV29-1, the J gene TRBJ1-1; D not resolved. Trimming took 3 bases from V and 4 from J, leaving 9 bases between them. CDR1 and CDR2 from the germline V gene are SQVTM and ANQGSEA. The CDR3 is made up of 12 amino acids. The CDR3 nucleotides read TGCAGCGTTGACCAGGCGGGCACTGAAGCTTTCTTT. Its translation is CSVDQAGTEAFF.

Details on this clonotype: Since it is a stray read in a library aimed at alpha chains, this beta chain has a size that is not meaningful. This chain connects TRBV10-3 to TRBJ2-5; D unresolved. V dropped 8 bases and J dropped 2 bases, with 9 bases sitting between them. The length of the CDR3 is 12 residues. Germline V CDR1 and CDR2: ENHRY, SYGVKD. CDR3 region: CAIRNTQETQYF. The CDR3 bases are TGTGCCATCCGTAACACTCAAGAGACCCAGTACTTC.

Within the sample, this clonotype is medium-sized. A library prepared for alpha chains yielded this beta chain as an off-target read; its size is of little meaning. This chain connects TRBV5-1 to TRBJ1-1; D gene ambiguous. Trimming took off 0 bases at V and 5 bases at J, with 11 bases between the two ends. CDR1 is SGHRS, CDR2 YFSETQ, per germline. The CDR3 runs to 14 residues. The DNA of the CDR3 is TGCGCCAGCAGCTTGGAGGAGGTGGGTACTGAAGCTTTCTTT. This sequence encodes CASSLEEVGTEAFF.

This clonotype was observed many times. A library made for alpha chains picked up this beta chain off target, so its size means little. This rearrangement joins TRBV20-1 to TRBJ2-3; 8 nucleotides align to TRBD2. After removal of 5 bases from V and 0 bases from J, the junction contained 7 bases not matched to a gene. From germline, CDR1 is DFQATT and CDR2 SNEGSKA (reference sequence). The CDR3 loop spans 15 amino acids. CDR3 loop: CSAGIPSGSTDTQYF. For the CDR3, the DNA is TGCAGTGCTGGTATCCCTAGCGGGAGCACAGATACGCAGTATTTT.

This clonotype was seen many times. This beta chain is a stray sequence in a library constructed for alpha chains; its clone size is not meaningful. This chain connects TRBV19 to TRBJ2-1; 8 bases agree with TRBD2. This CDR3 comprises 14 residues. Germline CDR1 is LNHDA and CDR2 is SQIVND (reference sequence). V lost 4 bases to trimming and J lost 6 bases; unmatched junction nucleotides: 5. Here the CDR3 reads CASSTRLAGNEQFF. The CDR3 region has the DNA TGTGCCAGTAGTACCCGGCTAGCGGGCAATGAGCAGTTCTTC.